This entry features one T cell receptor beta chain sequence. The data were obtained in a study of blood T cell repertoires in COVID-19. Study details: The United States, Italy and Spain provided the acute and convalescent COVID-19 samples.

This CDR3 is built from 14 residues. Germline CDR1 reads LGHNT; CDR2 reads FRNRAP. With 2 bases removed from V and 4 bases from J, the gap between germline ends came to 9 bases. Participants were placed into cohorts based on the clinical history they reported. Symptom resolution, clearance, or two negative PCRs marked donors in Cohort 3 as recovered. Data came from immunoSEQ multiplex PCR; TCRdb stores just in-frame clones and leaves some out. The sample contains approximately 280,000 clones, roughly 85% of which appear only once. Input material: PBMCs or T cells enriched from blood (not recorded which). This receptor was taken from a woman between 45 and 60 years old who had recovered from COVID-19. The chain has TRBV12-5 and TRBJ1-5, with D unresolved. Here the CDR3 reads CASGLYPGNQPQHF. The CDR3 nucleotides read TGTGCTAGTGGTTTGTATCCCGGGAATCAGCCCCAGCATTTT.